This TCR beta chain was identified in a study of T cell clones after liver transplantation (dated 2019 in TCRdb). With regard to the full study: Samples were obtained from ITN030ST, a randomized trial in which withdrawal of immunosuppression was attempted within 2 years of liver transplantation. After a pre-transplant mixed lymphocyte reaction, TCRbeta sequencing was used to pinpoint donor-reactive T cell clones, which were subsequently tracked in post-transplant blood. As an antigen-independent comparator for the donor-reactive sequences, third party-reactive TCRbeta sequences from pre-transplant MLRs were identified as well. Three of the eight recipients were HCV-positive; the others were transplanted for non-autoimmune, non-viral indications. The subjects received no induction therapy and were kept on standard immunosuppression until randomization at 12-24 months post-transplant. Tolerance meant complete immunosuppression withdrawal for at least one year without liver enzymes rising beyond twice the upper limit of normal. Blood samples were collected pre-transplant, then pre-randomization ahead of withdrawal, and finally post-randomization once withdrawal had either been completed or failed. Of the 8 liver transplant recipients making up the studied cohort, 3 were classified as tolerant and 5 as non-tolerant.

From cysteine to phenylalanine, the CDR3 is 13 amino acids long. The CDR3 DNA has 39 bases and is translated from base 1. After removal of 7 bases from V and 1 base from J, the junction retains 4 bases not matched to a gene. CDR1 and CDR2 were assigned from the germline V gene (reference sequence) as MNHEY and SMNVEV. The sample's time point label is to be understood as: pre-transplant. Unstimulated PBMCs, after thawing, were stained for CD3, CD4 and CD8 and then FACS-sorted into CD3+CD4+ and CD3+CD8+ populations. All 8 studied subjects were randomized to immunosuppression withdrawal. The Qiagen DNeasy Blood and Tissue Kit was used for isolation of genomic DNA. Frozen genomic DNA underwent high-throughput TCRbeta CDR3 sequencing by immunoSEQ, including PCR amplification, mapping, bias correction and internal controls. The paper's processing steps were these. Only productive rearrangements were retained, and each unique TCRbeta sequence was defined by its CDR3 nucleotide sequence together with its V and J gene. For a sequence to be called donor-reactive, it needed a frequency of at least 0.01% and at least 5-fold expansion in CFSE-low cells compared with unstimulated pre-transplant cells. Minimum frequency thresholds were set for each subject based on the unstimulated sample with the lowest template count, ensuring at least 90% detection power. Jensen-Shannon divergence between the top 1000 TCRbeta sequences post- versus pre-transplant served as the measure of repertoire turnover. Two-sided Fisher's exact tests were used to test for changes in how often donor-reactive sequences were detected. This is the immuneACCESS table as TCRdb keeps it, with only in-frame sequences that have V and J called. A part of the clones is gone; compared with another copy, unresolved V genes explain less than half, and the rest is unexplained. The DNA was the basis for D and trimming; V, J and clone size are from that table. This sample gives nearly 15,000 clones in total; 85% to 95% of them show up just once. The ten largest account for approximately 50% of the sample.

This clone showed up just once. Its target antigen remains unknown. Base qualities are missing; no much larger clone stands one base away. Paper-wide results and their limitations: After accounting for repertoire turnover, donor-reactive detection was significantly reduced in 7 of 8 subjects for CD4 and 8 of 8 for CD8. In two subjects, low numbers of available donor cells limited the measurable donor-reactive repertoire. Donor-reactive sequences decreased more than third party-reactive sequences, which suggests partial antigen-specific deletion that was not related to withdrawal success. Because no allograft tissue specimens were available, donor-reactive T cells may have migrated into the graft instead of being deleted. The conclusions were considered preliminary, being limited by small, heterogeneous patient numbers and non-standardized post-transplant time points. Circulating donor-reactive CD4 TCRbeta sequences fell significantly post-transplant in most of the 8 subjects, irrespective of tolerance or HCV status.

The input for sequencing was CD8+ T cells from blood, taken before liver transplant. This TCR was recovered from a human donor who received a liver transplant. The chain employs TRBV27 and TRBJ2-7; 7 central nucleotides agree with TRBD2. The CDR3 protein sequence reads: CASTGGRSYEQYF. The DNA is TGTGCCAGCACGGGCGGGAGATCCTACGAGCAGTACTTC.